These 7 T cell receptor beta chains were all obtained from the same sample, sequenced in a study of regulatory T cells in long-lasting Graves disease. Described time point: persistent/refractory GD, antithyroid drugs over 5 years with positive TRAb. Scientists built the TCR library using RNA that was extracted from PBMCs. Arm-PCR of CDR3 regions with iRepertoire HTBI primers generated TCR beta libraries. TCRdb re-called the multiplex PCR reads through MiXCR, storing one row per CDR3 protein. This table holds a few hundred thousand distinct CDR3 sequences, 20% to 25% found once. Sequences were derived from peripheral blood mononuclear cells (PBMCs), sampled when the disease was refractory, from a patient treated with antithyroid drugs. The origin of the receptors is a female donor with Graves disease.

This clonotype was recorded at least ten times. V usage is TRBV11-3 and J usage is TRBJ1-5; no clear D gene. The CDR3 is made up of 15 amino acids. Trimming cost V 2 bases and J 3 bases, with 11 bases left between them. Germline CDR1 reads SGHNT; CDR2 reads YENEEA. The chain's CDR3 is CASSLFVPYNQPQHF. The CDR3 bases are TGTGCCAGCAGCTTATTTGTGCCTTACAATCAGCCCCAGCATTTT.

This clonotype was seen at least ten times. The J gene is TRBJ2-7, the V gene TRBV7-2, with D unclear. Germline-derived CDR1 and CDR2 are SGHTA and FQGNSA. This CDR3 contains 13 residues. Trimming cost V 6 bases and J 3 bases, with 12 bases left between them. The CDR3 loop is CASSKAPYYEQYF. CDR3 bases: TGTGCCAGCAGTAAAGCTCCTTACTACGAGCAGTACTTC.

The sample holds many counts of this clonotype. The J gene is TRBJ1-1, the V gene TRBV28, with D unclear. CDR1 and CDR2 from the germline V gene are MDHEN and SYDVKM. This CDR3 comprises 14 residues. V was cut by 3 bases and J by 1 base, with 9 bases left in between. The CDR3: CASSFVPGNTEAFF. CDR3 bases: TGTGCCAGCAGTTTCGTGCCGGGGAACACTGAAGCTTTCTTT.

The DNA of the CDR3 is TGCAGTGCTAGAGATCTTCGGGACTCCCTCTACTTCGAGCAGTACTTC. It encodes CSARDLRDSLYFEQYF. The J gene is TRBJ2-1, the V gene TRBV20-1; possible D gene TRBD2, 6 bases. With the DNA end fitting TRBJ2-7 better, the J assignment may be wrong. The CDR3 sequence is 16 residues long. Per the germline V gene, CDR1 is DFQATT and CDR2 is SNEGSKA (reference sequence).

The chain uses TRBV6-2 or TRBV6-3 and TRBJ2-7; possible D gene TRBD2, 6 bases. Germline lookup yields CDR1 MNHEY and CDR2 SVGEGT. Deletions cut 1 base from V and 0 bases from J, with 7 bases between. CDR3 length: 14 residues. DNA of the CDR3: TGTGCCAGCAGTTACTTCGGGAGCTCCTACGAGCAGTACTTC. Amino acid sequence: CASSYFGSSYEQYF.

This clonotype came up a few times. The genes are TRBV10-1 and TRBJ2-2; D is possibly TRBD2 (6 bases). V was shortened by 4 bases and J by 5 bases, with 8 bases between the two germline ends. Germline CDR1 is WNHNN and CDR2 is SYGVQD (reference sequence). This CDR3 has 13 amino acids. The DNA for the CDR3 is TGCGCCAGCAGTGCTGCGGGGACCGGGGAGCTGTTTTTT. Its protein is CASSAAGTGELFF.

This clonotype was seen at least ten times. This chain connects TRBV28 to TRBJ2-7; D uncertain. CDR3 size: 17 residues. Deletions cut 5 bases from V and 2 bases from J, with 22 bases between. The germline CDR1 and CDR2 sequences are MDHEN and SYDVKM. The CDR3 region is CASSAPFYQQNPYEQYF. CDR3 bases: TGTGCCAGCAGTGCCCCCTTTTATCAGCAGAACCCCTACGAGCAGTACTTC.